Below, 25 T cell receptor beta chains from the same sample are listed, as sequenced in a study of T cell responses to AZD1222 COVID-19 vaccine. The assay was immunoSEQ multiplex PCR, and TCRdb's table has in-frame clones only and misses some. The profile shows roughly 100,000 clones, roughly 86% of them singletons. Material: peripheral blood, obtained on day 0 of AZD1222 vaccination. These receptors were collected from an adult in good health.

This chain joins TRBV27 and TRBJ2-1; TRBD1 matches at 11 bases. The CDR3 runs 15 residues. Germline V lookup: CDR1 MNHEY, CDR2 SMNVEV (reference sequence). V shed 5 bases and J 6 bases; nucleotides not matched to a gene: 6. DNA for the CDR3: TGTGCCAGCAGTCCAGGACAGGGGGCTGGCAATGAGCAGTTCTTC. The encoded protein is CASSPGQGAGNEQFF.

The chain is built from TRBV14 and TRBJ2-1, with TRBD2 identical over 7 bases. There are 15 residues in the CDR3. The ends lost 3 bases at V and 7 bases at J; junction bases unmatched: 9. CDR1 SGHDN and CDR2 FVKESK come from the germline V gene. The CDR3 region has the DNA TGTGCCAGCAGCCACTGGGCGGGAGTAGAAAATGAGCAGTTCTTC. Translation gives CASSHWAGVENEQFF.

The CDR3 here is CASSPGLAYSYNEQFF. The CDR3 region has the DNA TGTGCCAGCAGCCCTGGACTAGCGTACTCCTACAATGAGCAGTTCTTC. J is TRBJ2-1 and V is TRBV5-6; 9 positions match TRBD2. J gave up 0 bases and V 4 bases, and 5 bases lay outside the gene matches. The CDR3 covers 16 residues. Germline V gene lookup returns CDR1 SGHDT and CDR2 YYEEEE.

Relative to its sample, this clone is medium-sized. The chain combines TRBV2 with TRBJ2-7; no clear D. Germline assignment: CDR1 SNHLY and CDR2 FYNNEI. CDR3 length: 13 residues. V shed 3 bases and J shed 7 bases, with 13 bases lying between them. This chain's CDR3 is CASSDSRVGEQYF. The CDR3, as DNA: TGTGCCAGCAGTGATAGTAGGGTTGGAGAGCAGTACTTC.

The CDR3 loop is CASSYRGGPDSPLHF. The CDR3 DNA reads as TGTGCCAGCAGTTACCGGGGAGGACCAGATTCACCCCTCCACTTT. The genes are TRBV6-2 or TRBV6-3 and TRBJ1-6; D not resolved. V shed 2 bases and J shed 8 bases, with 13 bases lying between them. Germline V gene data show CDR1 as MNHEY and CDR2 as SVGEGT. This CDR3 comprises 15 residues.

This chain connects TRBV29-1 to TRBJ1-1; unclear D gene. Germline V CDR1 and CDR2: SQVTM, ANQGSEA. V was clipped by 4 bases and J by 1 base, with 10 bases between them. The CDR3 spans 13 residues. This CDR3 is CSVVVAGNTEAFF. DNA for the CDR3: TGCAGCGTTGTGGTGGCGGGGAACACTGAAGCTTTCTTT. Together with reference TRBV29-1 and TRBJ1-1, the CDR3 gives the full variable domain: SAVISQKPSRDICQRGTSLTIQCQVDSQVTMMFWYRQQPGQSLTLIATANQGSEATYESGFVIDKFPISRPNLTFSTLTVSNMSPEDSSIYLCSVVVAGNTEAFFGQGTRLTVV.

The chain is built from TRBV7-8 and TRBJ2-7; no clear D gene. The ends were cut back, 4 bases at V and 2 bases at J, with 12 bases in the middle. CDR1 is SGHVS, CDR2 FQNEAQ, per germline. The CDR3 has 14 amino acids. The CDR3 nucleotides are TGTGCCAGCAGCTCGCGGACCAAGACCTACGAGCAGTACTTC. Translated, it gives CASSSRTKTYEQYF.

The chain couples TRBV28 to TRBJ2-1; D is perhaps TRBD2 (5 bases). The CDR3 totals 15 residues. The V and J ends lost 2 bases and 4 bases respectively, with 12 bases between them. CDR1 and CDR2 from the germline V gene are MDHEN and SYDVKM. The CDR3 DNA reads as TGTGCCAGCAGTTTAAGTCTAGCCTTATACAATGAGCAGTTCTTC. Translation gives CASSLSLALYNEQFF.

This rearrangement joins TRBV18 to TRBJ2-7; D is uncertain. The length of the CDR3 is 15 residues. The V gene's germline CDR1 is KGHSH and CDR2 LQKENI. V shed 4 bases and J shed 3 bases, with 16 bases lying between them. CDR3 region: CASSQTGPTFYEQYF. The CDR3 DNA reads TGTGCCAGCTCACAAACCGGGCCGACTTTCTACGAGCAGTACTTC.

V and J are TRBV4-3 and TRBJ2-3, with D hard to call. V lost 1 base to trimming and J lost 0 bases, with 11 bases between them. Germline CDR1 LGHNA, CDR2 YSLEER. The CDR3 has 16 amino acids. The CDR3 here is CASSQGAYTSTDTQYF. The CDR3 DNA sequence: TGCGCCAGCAGCCAAGGCGCCTATACTAGCACAGATACGCAGTATTTT.

The chain is built from TRBV11-2 and TRBJ2-1; D remains unclear. Trimming stripped 4 bases from V and 1 base from J, with 11 bases between. CDR1 and CDR2 from the germline V gene are SGHAT and FQNNGV. This CDR3 has 15 residues. CDR3 amino acids: CASSSKLSSYNEQFF. Written as DNA, the CDR3 is TGTGCCAGCAGCTCAAAGCTGTCTTCCTACAATGAGCAGTTCTTC.

This clone occurred once. V gene TRBV7-6 combines with J gene TRBJ2-1; D not resolved. CDR1 SGHVS and CDR2 FNYEAQ come from the germline V gene. Trimming cost V 5 bases and J 3 bases, with 14 bases left between them. The CDR3 totals 15 residues. In DNA, the CDR3 is TGTGCCAGCAGCCCAACGAGAGTCGGCTACAATGAGCAGTTCTTC. Translated: CASSPTRVGYNEQFF.

The genes are TRBV19 and TRBJ1-5; 9 bases map to TRBD1. The length of the CDR3 is 15 residues. With V trimmed by 9 bases and J by 4 bases, 10 bases remained unmatched. Germline assignment: CDR1 LNHDA and CDR2 SQIVND (reference sequence). The CDR3 DNA reads as TGTGCCAGCCAAAAAGAGGACAGGGGAAATCAGCCCCAGCATTTT. Protein: CASQKEDRGNQPQHF.

This CDR3 reads CASSQDPSAYTEAFF. The CDR3 DNA reads as TGCGCCAGCAGCCAAGATCCGTCCGCTTACACTGAAGCTTTCTTT. The V call is TRBV4-3, the J call TRBJ1-1; D unclear. CDR3 length: 15 amino acids. Trimming took 0 bases from V and 3 from J, leaving 11 bases between them. The germline CDR1 and CDR2 sequences are LGHNA and YSLEER.

V is TRBV4-2 and J is TRBJ2-7; 9 nucleotides align to TRBD1. Germline V gene sequence: CDR1 LGHNA, CDR2 YNFKEQ. V dropped 4 bases and J dropped 4; count of bases not matched to a gene: 5. The CDR3 runs 14 residues. This CDR3 reads CASSLRTGAYEQYF. CDR3 DNA sequence: TGTGCCAGCAGCCTCCGGACAGGGGCTTACGAGCAGTACTTC.

V and J are TRBV7-2 and TRBJ1-5; D is unresolved. The germline V and J ends were trimmed by 3 bases and 6 bases, with 15 bases remaining between them. Germline values: CDR1 SGHTA, CDR2 FQGNSA. The CDR3 has 15 amino acids. CDR3 coding DNA: TGTGCCAGCAGCTTGGGGTATGGGGAGACTCAGCCCCAGCATTTT. Translated, it gives CASSLGYGETQPQHF.

V is TRBV11-3 and J is TRBJ2-7; D could derive from TRBD1 or TRBD2 (6 bases each). Germline CDR1 and CDR2: SGHNT and YENEEA. The CDR3 has 16 amino acids. Trimming pared 8 bases from V and 3 bases from J, leaving 23 bases between. CDR3 DNA sequence: TGTGCCAGCGCTCCCGGGGGCCAGGGCAAAAACTACGAGCAGTACTTC. Translating it yields CASAPGGQGKNYEQYF.

The genes are TRBV28 and TRBJ1-2, with D unresolved. The CDR3 spans 14 residues. With 7 bases removed from V and 8 bases from J, the gap between germline ends came to 20 bases. Germline V lookup: CDR1 MDHEN, CDR2 SYDVKM. CDR3 loop: CASTTGARVRGYTF. The CDR3 DNA sequence: TGTGCCAGCACCACCGGAGCGAGGGTGCGGGGCTACACCTTC.

The chain carries TRBV19 and TRBJ1-4, with D possibly being TRBD1 (5 bases). V lost 7 bases and J 10 bases, leaving 10 bases between the germline ends. Germline loops: CDR1 LNHDA, CDR2 SQIVND (reference sequence). The CDR3 length is 11 residues. The CDR3 loop reads CASMSGGKLFF. The CDR3, as DNA: TGTGCCAGTATGTCGGGGGGAAAACTGTTTTTT. The whole variable domain, remainder taken from reference TRBV19 and TRBJ1-4, is DGGITQSPKYLFRKEGQNVTLSCEQNLNHDAMYWYRQDPGQGLRLIYYSQIVNDFQKGDIAEGYSVSREKKESFPLTVTSAQKNPTAFYLCASMSGGKLFFGSGTQLSVL.

The chain employs TRBV27 and TRBJ1-1; TRBD1 matches 12 bases. Germline values: CDR1 MNHEY, CDR2 SMNVEV (reference sequence). With 3 bases clipped from V and 3 bases from J, the junction kept 8 bases outside the gene matches. The CDR3 loop spans 17 amino acids. The CDR3 is CASSLGRDRGLYTEAFF. The CDR3 DNA reads as TGTGCCAGCAGTTTGGGCCGGGACAGGGGGCTATACACTGAAGCTTTCTTT.

The gene calls are TRBV7-2 and TRBJ1-1; 8 bases fit TRBD1. CDR1 is SGHTA and CDR2 is FQGNSA in the germline V gene. The CDR3 extends over 15 amino acids. The junction had 8 bases not matched to a gene; V was cut back by 4 bases and J by 4 bases. The chain's CDR3 is CASSWRQGTGTEAFF. CDR3 DNA sequence: TGTGCCAGCAGCTGGCGACAGGGGACGGGCACTGAAGCTTTCTTT.

This clone was recorded only once. The chain recombines TRBV19 with TRBJ2-7, with 12 bases fitting TRBD2. The CDR3 runs to 17 residues. The junction had 11 bases not matched to a gene; V was cut back by 5 bases and J by 3 bases. Germline V lookup: CDR1 LNHDA, CDR2 SQIVND (reference sequence). The CDR3 DNA follows: TGTGCCAGTAGTTCTAGCGGGAGGGCCCTCTCAGGCTACGAGCAGTACTTC. It is translated as CASSSSGRALSGYEQYF.

This clone was seen just once. The chain uses TRBV6-5 and TRBJ1-4; D might be TRBD1 (6 bases). V gave up 7 bases and J gave up 7 bases, with 19 bases separating them. This CDR3 is 15 amino acids long. Germline loops: CDR1 MNHEY, CDR2 SVGAGI. CDR3 nucleotides: TGTGCCAGCACCAAACGGGGGGACAAGCCTGAAAAACTGTTTTTT. This gives the protein CASTKRGDKPEKLFF.

The rearrangement joins TRBV11-1 to TRBJ2-5; D might be TRBD1 (7 bases). The length of the CDR3 is 14 residues. V gave up 1 base and J gave up 7 bases, with 13 bases separating them. In germline, CDR1 is SGHAT, CDR2 FQDESV (reference sequence). This chain's CDR3 is CASSLVAQGGTQYF. The DNA of the CDR3 is TGTGCCAGCAGCTTAGTCGCGCAGGGGGGGACCCAGTACTTC.

The chain recombines TRBV12-3 or TRBV12-4 with TRBJ2-7; D may correspond to TRBD1 or TRBD2 (5 bases each). This CDR3 has 13 residues. V lost 6 bases and J 4 bases, leaving 13 bases between the germline ends. CDR3 in amino acids: CASRGDGVYEQYF. Written as DNA, the CDR3 is TGTGCCAGCAGGGGGGACGGGGTTTACGAGCAGTACTTC.